The following is a TCR beta chain sequence with its context. Generated by immunoSEQ multiplex PCR, the TCRdb table keeps only in-frame clones and is missing some. The table has 8,600 or so clones, roughly a quarter seen once; the top ten hold roughly 4.7%. Investigators plated about 200,000 CFSE-labeled responder cells together with about 200,000 irradiated stimulator cells labeled with violet dye. These data belong to a study of graft-versus-host responses after intestinal transplantation. Overall study context: Each of the recipients got a multivisceral, liver-intestinal, or isolated intestinal transplant.

Findings of the study overall: The highest levels of circulating GvH clones went along with early declines in HvG clones after transplant.

This clonotype was obtained from a human patient who was an organ donor for intestinal transplantation. Sequenced here: alloreactive CD8+ T cells from a mixed lymphocyte reaction culture, sampled before transplantation. Subset specified: CFSE-low proliferating T cells sorted from roughly 6-day pre-transplant mixed lymphocyte reaction (GvH or HvG direction).

The CDR3 reads CATSRDKGMSQPQHF. The CDR3 nucleotides read TGTGCCACCAGCAGAGATAAGGGGATGAGTCAGCCCCAGCATTTT. This chain connects TRBV15 to TRBJ1-5; D perhaps matches TRBD1 (5 bases). V lost 0 bases and J lost 6, with 12 bases in between. The CDR3 sequence is 15 residues long. Germline V gene lookup returns CDR1 LNHNV and CDR2 YYDKDF (reference sequence).